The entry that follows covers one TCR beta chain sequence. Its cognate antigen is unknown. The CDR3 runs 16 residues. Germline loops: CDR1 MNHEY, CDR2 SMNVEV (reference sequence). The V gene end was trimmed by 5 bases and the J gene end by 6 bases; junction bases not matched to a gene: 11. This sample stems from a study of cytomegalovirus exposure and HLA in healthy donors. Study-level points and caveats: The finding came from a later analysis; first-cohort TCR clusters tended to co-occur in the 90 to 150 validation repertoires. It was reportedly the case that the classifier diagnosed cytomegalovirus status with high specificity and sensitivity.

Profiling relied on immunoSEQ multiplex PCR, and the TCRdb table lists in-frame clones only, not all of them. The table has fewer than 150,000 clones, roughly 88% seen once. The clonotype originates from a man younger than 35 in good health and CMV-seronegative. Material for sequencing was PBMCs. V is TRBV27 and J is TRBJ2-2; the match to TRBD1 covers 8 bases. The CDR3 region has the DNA TGTGCCAGCAGTCAAAACACCCCGACAGGGGCCGGGGAGCTGTTTTTT. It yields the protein CASSQNTPTGAGELFF.